One and the same sample provided the 4 T cell receptor beta chains below, sequenced in a study of T cell responses to AZD1222 COVID-19 vaccine. Clones were read by immunoSEQ multiplex PCR, and TCRdb kept only the in-frame ones, dropping some. The sample contains roughly 150,000 clones, around 87% of which appear only once. The sample in question was peripheral blood, obtained on day 0 of AZD1222 vaccination. The receptors derive from an adult in good health.

The rearrangement joins TRBV5-4 to TRBJ1-3, with D possibly matching TRBD1 (5 bases). The V end was cut by 0 bases, the J end by 4 bases, with 8 bases between. The CDR3 runs to 14 residues. CDR1 and CDR2 from the germline V gene are SGHNT and YYREEE (reference sequence). The CDR3 bases are TGTGCCAGCAGCTTGGGGGGGGTCGGAAACACCATATATTTT. Residues: CASSLGGVGNTIYF.

This chain uses TRBV5-4 with TRBJ1-2; 8 bases align to TRBD1. This CDR3 is built from 17 residues. Germline lookup yields CDR1 SGHNT and CDR2 YYREEE (reference sequence). With 3 bases clipped from V and 4 bases from J, the junction kept 14 bases outside the gene matches. The CDR3 DNA sequence: TGTGCCAGCAGCTCAAAGCGGGGACAGGCGATTTTCTATGGCTACACCTTC. As protein: CASSSKRGQAIFYGYTF.

The chain combines TRBV30 with TRBJ2-3, with 9 bases identical to TRBD1. The V segment lost 4 bases and the J segment 1 base; nucleotides outside the gene matches: 12. Germline V lookup: CDR1 GTSNPN, CDR2 SVGIG (reference sequence). This CDR3 is 17 amino acids long. The CDR3 loop is CAWNFPRDRVGTDTQYF. The CDR3 bases are TGTGCCTGGAACTTCCCCCGGGACAGGGTTGGCACAGATACGCAGTATTTT.

This clone was detected a few times. CDR3 DNA: TGTGCCAGCAGTCATCCGGGACAGGGGGCTCTCGGTTATTCACCCCTCCACTTT. Translated: CASSHPGQGALGYSPLHF. The chain uses TRBV2 and TRBJ1-6; the match to TRBD1 covers 12 bases. The CDR3 runs 18 residues. CDR1 SNHLY and CDR2 FYNNEI come from the germline V gene. J gave up 8 bases and V 5 bases, and 13 bases lay outside the gene matches. Combining the CDR3 with reference TRBV2 and TRBJ1-6 gives the whole variable domain EPEVTQTPSHQVTQMGQEVILRCVPISNHLYFYWYRQILGQKVEFLVSFYNNEISEKSEIFDDQFSVERPDGSNFTLKIRSTKLEDSAMYFCASSHPGQGALGYSPLHFGNGTRLTVT.